The subject of this entry is one T cell receptor beta chain. The antigen is unknown. This sample is part of a study of T-cell memory formation after mild COVID-19. Study at large: Largely, TCR clusters stayed within a single donor.

General study results and limits: Contracting CD8+ clones were enriched in EMRA, CD4+ mainly in CM and EM.

MiXCR, run by TCRdb on the 5' RACE reads, gives a single entry per CDR3 protein. The top ten clones hold roughly 21% of a sample with 300,000 to 350,000 distinct CDR3 sequences, approximately 19% of them seen once. The V gene end was trimmed by 2 bases and the J gene end by 5 bases; junction bases not matched to a gene: 2. This CDR3 is built from 15 residues. Per the germline V gene, CDR1 is LGHNA and CDR2 is YSLEER. The chain uses TRBV4-3 and TRBJ2-5; TRBD2 aligns across 13 bases. The sequence derives from a man between 18 and 29 years old who had mild COVID-19 (a few samples of this study predate the infection). Cell type and time point are not known. Sequenced sample: PBMCs or a T cell subset sorted from them (not recorded which). The DNA for the CDR3 is TGCGCCAGCAGCCAAACTAGCGGGGGGGCCGAGACCCAGTACTTC. Translating gives CASSQTSGGAETQYF.